This T cell receptor (beta chain) was identified during a study of blood T cell repertoires in COVID-19. On the study more broadly: Donors in the United States, Italy and Spain gave samples during acute or convalescent COVID-19. Sample material is recorded as cDNA or gDNA derived from T cells, B-cell-depleted T cells, or PBMCs.

In the authors' workflow: How many nucleated cells were present was estimated from reference gene primer amplification. The table came from immunoSEQ multiplex PCR; TCRdb's copy has only in-frame clones and leaves some out. V and J calls and clone size are those listed in that table; D and trimming were worked out from the DNA. The sample yields under 150,000 clones, approximately 68% seen once. Germline V gene sequence: CDR1 SGHTA, CDR2 FQGNSA. With 2 bases removed from V and 5 bases from J, the gap between germline ends came to 15 bases. The CDR3 has 15 residues. The source material was peripheral blood. This sequence was found in a woman aged 70-85 years with acute or convalescent COVID-19. The V and J genes are TRBV7-2 and TRBJ1-1; D remains ambiguous. The CDR3, as DNA: TGTGCCAGCAGCTTAATGGAGGGTTTTAGGACTGAAGCTTTCTTT. As protein: CASSLMEGFRTEAFF.